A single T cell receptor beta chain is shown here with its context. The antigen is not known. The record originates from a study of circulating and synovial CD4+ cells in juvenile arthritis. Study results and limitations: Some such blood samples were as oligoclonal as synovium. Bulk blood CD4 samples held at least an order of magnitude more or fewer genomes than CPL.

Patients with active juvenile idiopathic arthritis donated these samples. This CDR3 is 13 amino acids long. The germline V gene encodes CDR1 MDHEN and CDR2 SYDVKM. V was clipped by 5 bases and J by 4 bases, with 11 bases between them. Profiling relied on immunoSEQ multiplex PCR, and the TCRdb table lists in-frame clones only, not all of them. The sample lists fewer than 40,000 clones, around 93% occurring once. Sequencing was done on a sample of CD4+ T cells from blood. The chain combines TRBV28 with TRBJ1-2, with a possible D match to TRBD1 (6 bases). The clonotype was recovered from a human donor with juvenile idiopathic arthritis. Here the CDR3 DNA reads TGTGCCAGCAGTCCTCAGGGGCGCTATGGCTACACCTTC. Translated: CASSPQGRYGYTF.